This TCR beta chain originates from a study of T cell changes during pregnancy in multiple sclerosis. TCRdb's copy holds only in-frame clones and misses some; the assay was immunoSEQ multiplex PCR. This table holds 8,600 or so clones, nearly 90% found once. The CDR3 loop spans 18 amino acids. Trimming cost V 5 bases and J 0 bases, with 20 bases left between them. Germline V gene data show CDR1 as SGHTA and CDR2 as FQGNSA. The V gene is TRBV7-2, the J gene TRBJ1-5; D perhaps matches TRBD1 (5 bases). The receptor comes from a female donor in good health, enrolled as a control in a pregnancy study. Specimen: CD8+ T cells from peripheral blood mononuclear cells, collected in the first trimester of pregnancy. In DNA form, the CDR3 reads TGTGCCAGCAGCCTAGGGTGGCAGGGCCAATATAGCAATCAGCCCCAGCATTTT. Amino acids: CASSLGWQGQYSNQPQHF.